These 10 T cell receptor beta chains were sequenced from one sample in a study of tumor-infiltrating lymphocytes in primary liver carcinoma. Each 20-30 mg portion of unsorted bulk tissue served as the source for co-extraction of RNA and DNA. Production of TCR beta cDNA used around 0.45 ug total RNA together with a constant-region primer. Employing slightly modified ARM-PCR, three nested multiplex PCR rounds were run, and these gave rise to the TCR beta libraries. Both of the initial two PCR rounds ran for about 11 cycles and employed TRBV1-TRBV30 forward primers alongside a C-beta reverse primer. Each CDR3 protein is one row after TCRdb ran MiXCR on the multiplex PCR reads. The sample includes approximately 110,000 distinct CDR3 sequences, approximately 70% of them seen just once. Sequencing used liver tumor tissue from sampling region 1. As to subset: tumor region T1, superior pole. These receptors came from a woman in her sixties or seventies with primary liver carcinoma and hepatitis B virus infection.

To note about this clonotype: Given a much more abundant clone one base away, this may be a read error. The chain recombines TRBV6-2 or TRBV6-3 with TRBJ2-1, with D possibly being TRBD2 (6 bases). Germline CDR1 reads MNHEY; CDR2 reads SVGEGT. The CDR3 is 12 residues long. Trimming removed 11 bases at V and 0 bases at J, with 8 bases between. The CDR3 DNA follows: TGTGCCCGCGGGGACTCCTACAATGAGCAGTTCTTC. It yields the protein CARGDSYNEQFF.

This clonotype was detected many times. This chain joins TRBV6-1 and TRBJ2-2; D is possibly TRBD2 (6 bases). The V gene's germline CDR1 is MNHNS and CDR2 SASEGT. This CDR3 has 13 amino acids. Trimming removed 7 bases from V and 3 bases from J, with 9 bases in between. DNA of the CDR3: TGTGCCAGCAAGACTAGGGACACCGGGGAGCTGTTTTTT. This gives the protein CASKTRDTGELFF.

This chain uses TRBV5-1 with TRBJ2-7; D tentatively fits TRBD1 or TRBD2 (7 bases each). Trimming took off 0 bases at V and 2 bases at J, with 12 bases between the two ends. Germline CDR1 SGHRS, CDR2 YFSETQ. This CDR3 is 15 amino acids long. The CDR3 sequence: CASSLVGGGAYEQYF. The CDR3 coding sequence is TGCGCCAGCAGCTTGGTGGGAGGGGGCGCCTACGAGCAGTACTTC. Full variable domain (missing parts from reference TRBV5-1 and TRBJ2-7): KAGVTQTPRYLIKTRGQQVTLSCSPISGHRSVSWYQQTPGQGLQFLFEYFSETQRNKGNFPGRFSGRQFSNSRSEMNVSTLELGDSALYLCASSLVGGGAYEQYFGPGTRLTVT.

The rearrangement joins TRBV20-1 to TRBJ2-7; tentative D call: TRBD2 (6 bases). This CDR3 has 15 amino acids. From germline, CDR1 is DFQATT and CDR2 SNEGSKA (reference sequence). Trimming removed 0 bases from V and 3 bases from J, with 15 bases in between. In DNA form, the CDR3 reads TGCAGTGCTAGAGATTATCGGGGAGGAAGCTACGAGCAGTACTTC. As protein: CSARDYRGGSYEQYF.

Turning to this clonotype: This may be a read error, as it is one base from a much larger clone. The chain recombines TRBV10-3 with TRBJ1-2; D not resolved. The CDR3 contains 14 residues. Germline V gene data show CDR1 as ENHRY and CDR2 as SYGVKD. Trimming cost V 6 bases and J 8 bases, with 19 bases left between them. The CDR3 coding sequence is TGTGCCATCAGCCTGGACGCGGGCAGAGGGGGCTACACCTTC. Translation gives CAISLDAGRGGYTF.

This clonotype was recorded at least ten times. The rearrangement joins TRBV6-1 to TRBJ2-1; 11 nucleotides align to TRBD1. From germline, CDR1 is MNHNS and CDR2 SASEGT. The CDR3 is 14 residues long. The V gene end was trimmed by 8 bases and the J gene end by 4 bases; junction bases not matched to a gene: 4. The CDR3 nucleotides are TGTGCCAGCGGGGGACAGGGGGAGTACAATGAGCAGTTCTTC. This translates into CASGGQGEYNEQFF.

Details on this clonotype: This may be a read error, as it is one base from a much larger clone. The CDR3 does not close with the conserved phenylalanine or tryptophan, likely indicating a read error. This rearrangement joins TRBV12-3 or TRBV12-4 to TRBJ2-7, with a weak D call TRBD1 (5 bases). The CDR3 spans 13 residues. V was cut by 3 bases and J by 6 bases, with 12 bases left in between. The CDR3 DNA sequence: TGTGCCAGCAGTTTCAACCCCCAGGGCGAGCAGTACTTA. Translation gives CASSFNPQGEQYL.

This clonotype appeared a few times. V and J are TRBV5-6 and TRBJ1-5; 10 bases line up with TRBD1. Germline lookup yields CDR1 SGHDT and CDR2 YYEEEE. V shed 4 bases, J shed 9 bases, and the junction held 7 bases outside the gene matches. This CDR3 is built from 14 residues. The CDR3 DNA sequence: TGTGCCAGCAGCCCGGGAGGGGACAGGGGGCCCCAGCATTTT. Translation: CASSPGGDRGPQHF. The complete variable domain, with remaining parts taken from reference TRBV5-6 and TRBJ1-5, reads DAGVTQSPTHLIKTRGQQVTLRCSPKSGHDTVSWYQQALGQGPQFIFQYYEEEERQRGNFPDRFSGHQFPNYSSELNVNALLLGDSALYLCASSPGGDRGPQHFGDGTRLSIL.

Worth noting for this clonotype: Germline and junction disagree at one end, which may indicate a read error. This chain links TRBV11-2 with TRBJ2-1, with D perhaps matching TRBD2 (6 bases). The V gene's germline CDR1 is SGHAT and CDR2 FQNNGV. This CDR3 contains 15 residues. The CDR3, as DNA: TGTGCCAGCAGCCCTAGGGGAGCGGGTGTAGATGAGCAATTCTTC. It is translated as CASSPRGAGVDEQFF.

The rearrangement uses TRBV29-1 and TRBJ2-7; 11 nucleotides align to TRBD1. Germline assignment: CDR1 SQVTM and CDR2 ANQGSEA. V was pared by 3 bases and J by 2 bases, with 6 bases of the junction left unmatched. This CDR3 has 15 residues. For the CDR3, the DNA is TGCAGCGTTGAGGCAGGGACAGGGGGTACCTACGAGCAGTACTTC. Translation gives CSVEAGTGGTYEQYF.